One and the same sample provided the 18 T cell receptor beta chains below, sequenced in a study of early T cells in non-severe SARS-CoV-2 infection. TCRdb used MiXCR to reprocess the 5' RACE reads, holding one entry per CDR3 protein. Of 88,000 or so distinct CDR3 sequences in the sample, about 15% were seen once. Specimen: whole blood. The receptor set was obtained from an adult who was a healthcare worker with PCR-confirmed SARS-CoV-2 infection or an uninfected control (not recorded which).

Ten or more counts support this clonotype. The CDR3 sequence: CASQGPGANVLTF. In DNA, the CDR3 is TGCGCCAGCCAAGGCCCTGGGGCCAACGTCCTGACTTTC. The J gene is TRBJ2-6, the V gene TRBV5-1; D gene uncertain. Germline values: CDR1 SGHRS, CDR2 YFSETQ. V lost 7 bases to trimming and J lost 2 bases, with 7 bases between them. The length of the CDR3 is 13 residues.

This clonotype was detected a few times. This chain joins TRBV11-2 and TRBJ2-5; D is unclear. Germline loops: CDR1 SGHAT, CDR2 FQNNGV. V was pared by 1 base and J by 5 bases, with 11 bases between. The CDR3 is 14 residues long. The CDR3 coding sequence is TGTGCCAGCAGCTTAGGTGGGCCCCGCGAGACCCAGTACTTC. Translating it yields CASSLGGPRETQYF.

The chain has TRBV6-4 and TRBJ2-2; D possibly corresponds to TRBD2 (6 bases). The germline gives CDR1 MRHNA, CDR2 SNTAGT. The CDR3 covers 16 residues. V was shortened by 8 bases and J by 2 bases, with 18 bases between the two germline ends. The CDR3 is CASVESGEYNTGELFF. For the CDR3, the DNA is TGTGCCAGCGTAGAATCGGGGGAATATAACACCGGGGAGCTGTTTTTT.

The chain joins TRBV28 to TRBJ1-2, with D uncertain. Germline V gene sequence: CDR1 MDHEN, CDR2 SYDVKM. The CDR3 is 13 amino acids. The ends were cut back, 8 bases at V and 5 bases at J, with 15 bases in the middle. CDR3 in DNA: TGTGCCAGCCGCGACACTTACCCTTATGGCTACACCTTC. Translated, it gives CASRDTYPYGYTF.

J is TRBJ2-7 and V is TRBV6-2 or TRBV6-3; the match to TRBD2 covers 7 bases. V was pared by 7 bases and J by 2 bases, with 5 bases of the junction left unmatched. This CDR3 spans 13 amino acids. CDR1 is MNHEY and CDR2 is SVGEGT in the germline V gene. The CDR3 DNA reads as TGTGCCAGCAACTCAGGGACTACCTACGAGCAGTACTTC. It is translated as CASNSGTTYEQYF.

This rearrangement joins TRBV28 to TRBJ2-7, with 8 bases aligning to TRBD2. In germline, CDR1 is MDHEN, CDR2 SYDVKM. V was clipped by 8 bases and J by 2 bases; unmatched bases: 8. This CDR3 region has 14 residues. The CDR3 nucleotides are TGTGCCAGCGCCATAGCGGGGACCCCCTACGAGCAGTACTTC. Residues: CASAIAGTPYEQYF.

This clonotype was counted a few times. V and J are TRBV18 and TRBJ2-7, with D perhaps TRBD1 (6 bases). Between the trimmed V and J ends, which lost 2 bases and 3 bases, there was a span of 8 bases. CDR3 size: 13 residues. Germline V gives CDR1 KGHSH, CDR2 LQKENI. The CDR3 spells CASSPTGYYEQYF. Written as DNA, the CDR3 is TGTGCCAGCTCACCAACAGGGTACTACGAGCAGTACTTC. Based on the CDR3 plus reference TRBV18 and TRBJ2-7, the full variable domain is NAGVMQNPRHLVRRRGQEARLRCSPMKGHSHVYWYRQLPEEGLKFMVYLQKENIIDESGMPKERFSAEFPKEGPSILRIQQVVRGDSAAYFCASSPTGYYEQYFGPGTRLTVT.

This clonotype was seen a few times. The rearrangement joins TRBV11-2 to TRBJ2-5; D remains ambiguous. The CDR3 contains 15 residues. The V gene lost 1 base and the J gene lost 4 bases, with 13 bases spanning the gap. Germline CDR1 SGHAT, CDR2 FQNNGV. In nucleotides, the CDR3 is TGTGCCAGCAGCTTAGCCGCTCAGCCAACAGAGACCCAGTACTTC. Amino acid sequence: CASSLAAQPTETQYF.

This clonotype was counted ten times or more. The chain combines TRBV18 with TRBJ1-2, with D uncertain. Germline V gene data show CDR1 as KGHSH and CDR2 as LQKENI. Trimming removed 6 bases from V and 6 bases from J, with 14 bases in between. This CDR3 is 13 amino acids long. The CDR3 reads CASSPMDRDGYTF. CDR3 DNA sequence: TGTGCCAGCTCCCCAATGGATAGGGATGGCTACACCTTC.

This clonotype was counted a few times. The CDR3 DNA reads as TGCAGCGTTCGTCTAGCGGGAGGCCTAATGGATGAGCAGTTCTTC. Its protein product is CSVRLAGGLMDEQFF. The chain joins TRBV29-1 to TRBJ2-1; 11 nucleotides agree with TRBD2. The CDR3 is 15 residues long. V gave up 5 bases and J gave up 8 bases; unmatched junction bases: 11. Looked up from germline, CDR1 is SQVTM and CDR2 is ANQGSEA.

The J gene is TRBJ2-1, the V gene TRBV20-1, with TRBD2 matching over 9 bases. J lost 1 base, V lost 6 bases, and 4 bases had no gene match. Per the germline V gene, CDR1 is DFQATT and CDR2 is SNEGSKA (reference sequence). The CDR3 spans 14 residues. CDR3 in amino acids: CSATSGLSYNEQFF. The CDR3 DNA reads TGCAGTGCCACTAGCGGGTTGTCCTACAATGAGCAGTTCTTC.

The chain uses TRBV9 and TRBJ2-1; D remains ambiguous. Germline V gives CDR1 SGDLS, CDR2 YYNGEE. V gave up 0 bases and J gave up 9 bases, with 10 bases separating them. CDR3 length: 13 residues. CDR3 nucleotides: TGTGCCAGCAGCGTAGAACTGACCGGTGAGCAGTTCTTC. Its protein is CASSVELTGEQFF.

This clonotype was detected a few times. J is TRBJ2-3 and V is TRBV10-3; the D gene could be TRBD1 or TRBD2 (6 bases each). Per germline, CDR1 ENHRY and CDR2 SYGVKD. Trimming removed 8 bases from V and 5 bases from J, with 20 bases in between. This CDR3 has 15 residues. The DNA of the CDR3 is TGTGCCATCGGGGGCGGGGCAGGGAGCCAAGATACGCAGTATTTT. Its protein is CAIGGGAGSQDTQYF.

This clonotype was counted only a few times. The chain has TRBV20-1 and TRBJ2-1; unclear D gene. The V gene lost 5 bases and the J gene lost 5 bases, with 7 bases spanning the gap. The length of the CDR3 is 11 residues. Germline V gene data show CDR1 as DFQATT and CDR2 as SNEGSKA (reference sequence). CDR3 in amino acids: CSASSDNEQFF. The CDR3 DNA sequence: TGCAGTGCTTCGAGTGACAATGAGCAGTTCTTC.

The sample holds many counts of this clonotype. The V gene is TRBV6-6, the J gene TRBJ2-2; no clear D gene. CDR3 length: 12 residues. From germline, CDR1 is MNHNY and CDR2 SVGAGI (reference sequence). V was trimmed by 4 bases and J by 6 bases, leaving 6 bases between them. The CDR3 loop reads CASSSTSGELFF. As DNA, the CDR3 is TGTGCCAGCAGTTCTACATCCGGGGAGCTGTTTTTT.

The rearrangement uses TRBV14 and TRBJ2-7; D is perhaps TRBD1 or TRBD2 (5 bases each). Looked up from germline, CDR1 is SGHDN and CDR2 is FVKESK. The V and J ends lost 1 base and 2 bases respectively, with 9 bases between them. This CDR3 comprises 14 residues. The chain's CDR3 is CASSQVGATYEQYF. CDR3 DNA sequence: TGTGCCAGCAGCCAAGTCGGGGCCACCTACGAGCAGTACTTC.

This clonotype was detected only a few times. The CDR3 region is CATSDGPAGYNSPLHF. The CDR3 nucleotides are TGTGCCACCAGTGATGGCCCCGCCGGCTATAATTCACCCCTCCACTTT. The chain employs TRBV24-1 and TRBJ1-6; D is unclear. Looked up from germline, CDR1 is KGHDR and CDR2 is SFDVKD. V shed 3 bases and J shed 3 bases, with 11 bases lying between them. This CDR3 region has 16 residues.

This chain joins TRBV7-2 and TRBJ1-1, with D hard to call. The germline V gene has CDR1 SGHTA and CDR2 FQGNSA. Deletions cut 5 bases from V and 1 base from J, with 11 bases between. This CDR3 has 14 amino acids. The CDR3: CASSPQITNTEAFF. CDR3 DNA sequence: TGTGCCAGCAGCCCCCAGATTACGAACACTGAAGCTTTCTTT.